This entry lists 31 T cell receptor beta chains sequenced from one sample in a study of cytomegalovirus exposure and HLA in healthy donors (dated by TCRdb to about 2017). Libraries were prepared through the immunoSEQ multiplex PCR assay. The multiplex PCR relied on a mix of 60 forward primers for TCR Vbeta segments and 13 reverse primers for TCR Jbeta segments. Not all clones reach the TCRdb copy of this immuneACCESS table, which keeps in-frame sequences only. Checked studies attribute under half of the gap to unresolved V genes and leave the rest unexplained. The sample contains roughly 190,000 clones, roughly 81% of them found a single time. 3.1% of the sample goes to the ten largest clones. The sequenced material came from PBMCs. The receptor source for this set is a woman in her twenties or thirties in good health and CMV-seropositive.

V usage is TRBV19 and J usage is TRBJ2-3, with D uncertain. The CDR3 is 18 residues long. The germline V gene encodes CDR1 LNHDA and CDR2 SQIVND (reference sequence). V was clipped by 1 base and J by 2 bases, with 19 bases between them. The CDR3 DNA sequence: TGTGCCAGTAGTATAGGACCCCAGGATGATCCTTTCACAGATACGCAGTATTTT. Translated: CASSIGPQDDPFTDTQYF.

This chain links TRBV6-5 with TRBJ2-3, with 7 bases fitting TRBD2. Germline assignment: CDR1 MNHEY and CDR2 SVGAGI. The CDR3 is 16 residues long. J lost 2 bases, V lost 0 bases, and 5 bases had no gene match. The CDR3 here is CASSYSGRPLTDTQYF. The CDR3 coding sequence is TGTGCCAGCAGTTACTCCGGGAGGCCACTCACAGATACGCAGTATTTT.

V and J are TRBV7-9 and TRBJ2-2; 7 bases match TRBD1. The CDR3 has 13 residues. From germline, CDR1 is SEHNR and CDR2 FQNEAQ (reference sequence). This CDR3 is CAPGQPNTGELFF. CDR3 sequence (DNA): TGTGCTCCGGGACAGCCGAACACCGGGGAGCTGTTTTTT.

With respect to this clone: Other DNA sequences in this sample translate to the same CDR3. The chain combines TRBV19 with TRBJ2-3; D remains ambiguous. Germline CDR1 is LNHDA and CDR2 is SQIVND (reference sequence). Trimming took off 1 base at V and 5 bases at J, with 4 bases between the two ends. This CDR3 is built from 12 residues. The CDR3 nucleotides read TGTGCCAGTAGTATAGGCAGAGATACGCAGTATTTT. It translates to CASSIGRDTQYF.

V is TRBV18 and J is TRBJ2-7, with TRBD2 as a possible D gene (6 bases). Germline V gene data show CDR1 as KGHSH and CDR2 as LQKENI. The length of the CDR3 is 15 residues. Trimming left V 3 bases short and J 0 bases short, with 12 bases between. CDR3 in amino acids: CASSPGAGSSYEQYF. For the CDR3, the DNA is TGTGCCAGCTCACCTGGGGCGGGAAGCTCCTACGAGCAGTACTTC.

The gene calls are TRBV7-9 and TRBJ2-7, with 10 bases aligning to TRBD2. With V trimmed by 5 bases and J by 1 base, 5 bases remained unmatched. The CDR3 has 15 amino acids. Germline V gives CDR1 SEHNR, CDR2 FQNEAQ (reference sequence). CDR3 sequence: CASSALAGESYEQYF. CDR3 sequence (DNA): TGTGCCAGCAGCGCCCTAGCGGGAGAGTCCTACGAGCAGTACTTC.

The genes are TRBV5-4 and TRBJ2-5; TRBD2 matches at 8 bases. Germline loops: CDR1 SGHNT, CDR2 YYREEE (reference sequence). V lost 4 bases to trimming and J lost 5 bases; unmatched junction nucleotides: 7. The CDR3 is made up of 14 amino acids. The CDR3: CASSPRLATETQYF. CDR3 coding DNA: TGTGCCAGCAGCCCGAGACTAGCGACTGAGACCCAGTACTTC.

The chain joins TRBV28 to TRBJ1-2, with unresolved D. V was cut by 1 base and J by 5 bases, with 11 bases left in between. The length of the CDR3 is 14 residues. CDR1 and CDR2 (germline): MDHEN, SYDVKM. CDR3 protein: CASSLFVEVYGYTF. The CDR3 region has the DNA TGTGCCAGCAGTTTATTTGTGGAGGTTTATGGCTACACCTTC.

CDR3 bases: TGCGCCAGCAGCCCCGGACAGGGTATAGGCATATACGAGCAGTACTTC. It is translated as CASSPGQGIGIYEQYF. This rearrangement joins TRBV5-1 to TRBJ2-7, with 8 nucleotides matching TRBD1. With V trimmed by 4 bases and J by 4 bases, 13 bases remained unmatched. This CDR3 contains 16 residues. Germline V lookup: CDR1 SGHRS, CDR2 YFSETQ.

This clone appeared a few times. The CDR3 reads CASGLYEGQPQHF. CDR3 DNA sequence: TGTGCTAGTGGTTTGTACGAGGGTCAGCCCCAGCATTTT. The gene calls are TRBV12-5 and TRBJ1-5; the D is unclear. The germline V gene encodes CDR1 LGHNT and CDR2 FRNRAP. The V end lost 2 bases, the J end lost 6 bases, and 8 bases lay between the germline ends. The CDR3 is made up of 13 amino acids.

Concerning this clone itself: One junction end does not reproduce the germline sequence, and a read error may be involved. The genes are TRBV7-9 and TRBJ1-4; perhaps TRBD1 as D (5 bases). From germline, CDR1 is SEHNR and CDR2 FQNEAQ (reference sequence). The CDR3 loop spans 13 amino acids. The CDR3 sequence: CSSTWGEDEKLFF. As DNA, the CDR3 is TGTTCCAGCACCTGGGGGGAAGACGAAAAACTGTTTTTT. Using reference TRBV7-9 and TRBJ1-4 for the parts outside the CDR3, the full variable domain is DTGVSQNPRHKITKRGQNVTFRCDPISEHNRLYWYRQTLGQGPEFLTYFQNEAQLEKSRLLSDRFSAERPKGSFSTLEIQRTEQGDSAMYLCSSTWGEDEKLFFGSGTQLSVL.

This clone came up once. The rearrangement joins TRBV11-2 to TRBJ2-1, with a possible D match to TRBD2 (6 bases). Germline V gene sequence: CDR1 SGHAT, CDR2 FQNNGV. There are 14 residues in the CDR3. V was cut by 3 bases and J by 5 bases, with 11 bases left in between. CDR3 amino acids: CASSLSLADNEQFF. For the CDR3, the DNA is TGTGCCAGCAGCTTGTCCTTAGCGGACAATGAGCAGTTCTTC.

V usage is TRBV7-9 and J usage is TRBJ2-1; TRBD2 agrees at 16 bases. The CDR3 spans 18 residues. Germline-derived CDR1 and CDR2 are SEHNR and FQNEAQ (reference sequence). The V gene end was trimmed by 6 bases and the J gene end by 8 bases; junction bases not matched to a gene: 13. Written as DNA, the CDR3 is TGTGCCAGCAGTCCAGGGACTAGCGGGAGGGCGGGATCGCATGAGCAGTTCTTC. Its translation is CASSPGTSGRAGSHEQFF.

This clone was seen more than once but under ten times. For the CDR3, the DNA is TGTGCCAGCAGAATTAGCAAGCAAGAGACCCAGTACTTC. Translating it yields CASRISKQETQYF. The chain recombines TRBV2 with TRBJ2-5; D gene unclear. Trimming pared 6 bases from V and 2 bases from J, leaving 10 bases between. Per germline, CDR1 SNHLY and CDR2 FYNNEI. This CDR3 is built from 13 residues.

This chain uses TRBV27 with TRBJ1-2; D gene unclear. CDR3 size: 13 residues. Trimming took 0 bases from V and 6 from J, leaving 8 bases between them. The germline CDR1 and CDR2 sequences are MNHEY and SMNVEV (reference sequence). CDR3: CASSLSRNDGYTF. The CDR3 DNA reads TGTGCCAGCAGTTTATCCAGGAACGATGGCTACACCTTC.

The chain recombines TRBV28 with TRBJ1-1; D is ambiguous. The CDR3 extends over 12 amino acids. Trimming took off 7 bases at V and 1 base at J, with 7 bases between the two ends. The germline CDR1 and CDR2 sequences are MDHEN and SYDVKM. In DNA form, the CDR3 reads TGTGCCAGCACCGAGGCGAACACTGAAGCTTTCTTT. This codes for CASTEANTEAFF.

The V gene is TRBV19, the J gene TRBJ2-7; 10 bases map to TRBD2. Germline trimming cut 5 bases from V and 3 bases from J; bases unmatched to any gene: 7. The germline V gene encodes CDR1 LNHDA and CDR2 SQIVND (reference sequence). The CDR3 is 15 amino acids. The CDR3 coding sequence is TGTGCCAGTAGTGTATCTAGCGGGAGTTTCTACGAGCAGTACTTC. It specifies CASSVSSGSFYEQYF.

The genes are TRBV28 and TRBJ1-1, with 7 bases matching TRBD1. The junction had 8 bases not matched to a gene; V was cut back by 6 bases and J by 1 base. The CDR3 loop spans 15 amino acids. Germline-derived CDR1 and CDR2 are MDHEN and SYDVKM. Here the CDR3 reads CASSETGMRNTEAFF. The CDR3 bases are TGTGCCAGCAGCGAGACAGGGATGAGGAACACTGAAGCTTTCTTT.

V gene TRBV18 combines with J gene TRBJ2-1, with D maybe TRBD2 (5 bases). The CDR3 consists of 15 residues. The V gene lost 5 bases and the J gene lost 6 bases, with 17 bases spanning the gap. Looked up from germline, CDR1 is KGHSH and CDR2 is LQKENI. Written as DNA, the CDR3 is TGTGCCAGCTCAGGGGAGAACCCCTGGGTCAATGAGCAGTTCTTC. This sequence encodes CASSGENPWVNEQFF.

The J gene is TRBJ2-7, the V gene TRBV6-5, with 10 bases that match TRBD2. Germline V gene sequence: CDR1 MNHEY, CDR2 SVGAGI. The CDR3 is 15 amino acids. The trim removed 5 bases at V and 4 bases at J, leaving 8 bases unmatched. The CDR3 DNA is TGTGCCAGCAGTCCGCTAGCGGGAGAAGGGTACGAGCAGTACTTC. Translated: CASSPLAGEGYEQYF.

The chain combines TRBV4-1 with TRBJ2-1; D uncertain. The CDR3 covers 15 residues. Germline-derived CDR1 and CDR2 are MGHRA and YSYEKL. V gave up 0 bases and J gave up 0 bases, with 6 bases separating them. The CDR3 region is CASSQDLPSYNEQFF. CDR3 DNA: TGCGCCAGCAGCCAAGATCTCCCCTCCTACAATGAGCAGTTCTTC.

This sequence joins TRBV28 and TRBJ2-6, with D maybe TRBD1 (5 bases). The CDR3 is 16 residues long. Trimming took 5 bases from V and 0 from J, leaving 11 bases between them. Germline V CDR1 and CDR2: MDHEN, SYDVKM. The CDR3 coding sequence is TGTGCCAGCAGTATCCGACAGACCTCTGGGGCCAACGTCCTGACTTTC. Translation: CASSIRQTSGANVLTF. Complete variable domain (other parts from reference TRBV28 and TRBJ2-6): DVKVTQSSRYLVKRTGEKVFLECVQDMDHENMFWYRQDPGLGLRLIYFSYDVKMKEKGDIPEGYSVSREKKERFSLILESASTNQTSMYLCASSIRQTSGANVLTFGAGSRLTVL.

As for this clone: One end of the junction fails to match germline, which may point to a read error. The gene calls are TRBV7-9 and TRBJ1-6, with 7 bases that match TRBD1. This CDR3 region has 14 residues. Germline V gene data show CDR1 as SEHNR and CDR2 as FQNEAQ (reference sequence). CDR3 loop: CSSSSTGNNSPLHF. CDR3 coding DNA: TGTTCCAGCAGCTCGACAGGGAATAATTCACCCCTCCACTTT.

The chain uses TRBV27 and TRBJ2-3; 12 bases match TRBD2. Germline V lookup: CDR1 MNHEY, CDR2 SMNVEV (reference sequence). This CDR3 is built from 18 residues. Unmatched junction bases numbered 8, after V lost 0 bases and J lost 4 bases. CDR3 DNA: TGTGCCAGCAGTTTATCGGGGCTAGCGGGAGGGCGAGCAGATACGCAGTATTTT. Its protein product is CASSLSGLAGGRADTQYF.

The chain is built from TRBV25-1 and TRBJ1-4; D gene unclear. CDR1 and CDR2 from the germline V gene are MGHDK and SYGVNS. V was cut by 0 bases and J by 8 bases, with 7 bases left in between. This CDR3 is built from 13 residues. The CDR3 coding sequence is TGTGCCAGCAGTGAATATAAGAGGGAAAAACTGTTTTTT. Amino acid sequence: CASSEYKREKLFF.

This chain joins TRBV4-2 and TRBJ2-7; 14 nucleotides agree with TRBD2. The CDR3 contains 19 residues. V lost 0 bases and J lost 6; bases outside the gene matches: 13. Germline V CDR1 and CDR2: LGHNA, YNFKEQ. The CDR3 region has the DNA TGTGCCAGCAGCCAAGACCGACCAGGGACTAGCGGGAGAAAGGTCGAGCAGTACTTC. Residues: CASSQDRPGTSGRKVEQYF.

The chain carries TRBV5-1 and TRBJ1-1; D might be TRBD1 (5 bases). CDR3 length: 14 residues. Germline V gene lookup returns CDR1 SGHRS and CDR2 YFSETQ. Trimming shortened V by 0 bases and J by 2 bases, and 8 bases separated the two germline ends. CDR3: CASSLGTTNTEAFF. The DNA for the CDR3 is TGCGCCAGCAGCTTGGGGACAACTAACACTGAAGCTTTCTTT.

The chain uses TRBV27 and TRBJ2-5; 7 nucleotides line up with TRBD1. The assigned J gene may be wrong: the sequence end matches TRBJ2-7 better. Germline-derived CDR1 and CDR2 are MNHEY and SMNVEV (reference sequence). The CDR3 sequence is 14 residues long. The CDR3 reads CASSLGAGGYEQYF. The CDR3 coding sequence is TGTGCCAGCAGCCTAGGGGCAGGGGGTTACGAGCAGTACTTC.

This rearrangement joins TRBV6-5 to TRBJ2-5; 10 bases align to TRBD1. Looked up from germline, CDR1 is MNHEY and CDR2 is SVGAGI. There are 14 residues in the CDR3. V lost 6 bases to trimming and J lost 0 bases; unmatched junction nucleotides: 1. The CDR3 DNA is TGTGCCAGCAGGGACAGGGGGTACCAAGAGACCCAGTACTTC. It yields the protein CASRDRGYQETQYF.

This chain links TRBV28 with TRBJ1-5, with TRBD1 identical over 7 bases. The ends lost 5 bases at V and 5 bases at J; junction bases unmatched: 6. Germline assignment: CDR1 MDHEN and CDR2 SYDVKM. The CDR3 covers 14 residues. The CDR3 DNA reads TGTGCCAGCAGTCCCACAGGGGAGGATCAGCCCCAGCATTTT. Translating it yields CASSPTGEDQPQHF.

Comments on this clone: One end of the junction does not line up with germline, which may come from a read error. This rearrangement joins TRBV7-7 to TRBJ1-3; 8 nucleotides match TRBD1. Germline V lookup: CDR1 SSHAT, CDR2 FNYEAQ (reference sequence). The CDR3 contains 15 residues. The CDR3 region is CASSLRGRLGNTIYF. CDR3 in DNA: TGTGCTAGCAGCCTCAGGGGGCGGCTTGGAAACACCATATATTTT.